The text below deals with one T cell receptor beta chain. These data are taken from a study of control samples from healthy donors and cancer patients. Looked up from germline, CDR1 is DFQATT and CDR2 is SNEGSKA (reference sequence). The CDR3 consists of 11 residues. Method: immunoSEQ multiplex PCR; TCRdb's copy keeps in-frame clones and lacks some. The sample has 60,000 to 70,000 clones; 85% are singletons. Sequencing input: blood. This chain uses TRBV20-1 with TRBJ1-2, with D perhaps matching TRBD1 (5 bases). This clonotype was sampled from a man aged 40-55 years in good health. CDR3 in DNA: TGCAGGGCCGGGACCGATTATGGCTACACCTTC. Its protein product is CRAGTDYGYTF.